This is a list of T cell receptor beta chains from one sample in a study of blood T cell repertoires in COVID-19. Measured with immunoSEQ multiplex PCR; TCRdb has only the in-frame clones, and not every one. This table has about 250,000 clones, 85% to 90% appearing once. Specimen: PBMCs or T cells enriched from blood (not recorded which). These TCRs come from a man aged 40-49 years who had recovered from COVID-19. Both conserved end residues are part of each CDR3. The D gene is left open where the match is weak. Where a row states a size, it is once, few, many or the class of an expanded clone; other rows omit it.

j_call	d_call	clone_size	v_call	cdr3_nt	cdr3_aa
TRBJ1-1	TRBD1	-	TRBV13	TGTGCCAGCAGCTTAGAGTCCGGGACAGGGGAGATCTTT	CASSLESGTGEIF
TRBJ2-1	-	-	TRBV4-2	TGTGCCAGCAGCCAAGAAGACGGGAAGTTGGATGAGCAGTTCTTC	CASSQEDGKLDEQFF
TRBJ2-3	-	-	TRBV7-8	TGTGCCAGCAGCTTTAGCGGACCGACGCAGTATTTT	CASSFSGPTQYF
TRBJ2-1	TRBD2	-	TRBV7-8	TGTGCCAGCAGCCTACTAGCGGGAGTTGGAGAGCAGTTCTTC	CASSLLAGVGEQFF
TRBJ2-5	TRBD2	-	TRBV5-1	TGCGCCAGCAGCTTGGGACTAGCGGGAGGGGGAGAGACCCAGTACTTC	CASSLGLAGGGETQYF
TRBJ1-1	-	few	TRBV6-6	TGTGCCAGCAGTTACCAGGGGACGGCCACTGAAGCTTTCTTT	CASSYQGTATEAFF
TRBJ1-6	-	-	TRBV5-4	TGTGCCAGCAGCTTGGTCAGGGGTAATTCACCCCTCCACTTT	CASSLVRGNSPLHF
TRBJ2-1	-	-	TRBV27	TGTGCCAGCAGTTTATCTCCATCTGGGGGGTCCAATGAGCAGTTCTTC	CASSLSPSGGSNEQFF
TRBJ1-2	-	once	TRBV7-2	TGTGCCAGCAGCCCTACCCAACAGGGTCGCTATGGCTACACCTTC	CASSPTQQGRYGYTF
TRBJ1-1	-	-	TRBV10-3	TGTGCCAGCAGCCCAGGGTTTACGGACACTGAAGCTTTCTTT	CASSPGFTDTEAFF
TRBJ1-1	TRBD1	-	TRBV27	TGTGCCAGCAGTTTATCACGACAGGGCACTGAAGCTTTCTTT	CASSLSRQGTEAFF
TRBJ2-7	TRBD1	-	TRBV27	TGTGCCAGCAGTCCGGACAGGGGATCCTACGAGCAGTACTTC	CASSPDRGSYEQYF
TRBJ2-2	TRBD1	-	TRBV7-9	TGTGCCAGCCGACGGGACAGGGGGCCAACGAACACCGGGGAGCTGTTTTTT	CASRRDRGPTNTGELFF
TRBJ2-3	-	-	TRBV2	TGTGCCAGCACGACTTCAGATACGCAGTATTTT	CASTTSDTQYF
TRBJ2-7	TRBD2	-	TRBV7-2	TGTGCCAGCAGCCAAGGCGCCTACGGGGGGGAGCAGTACTTC	CASSQGAYGGEQYF
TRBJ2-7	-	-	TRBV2	TGTGCCAGCTTAAAAAGGGGGGGGTCCTACGAGCAGTACTTC	CASLKRGGSYEQYF
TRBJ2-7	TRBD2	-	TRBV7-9	TGTGCCAGCAGCTTAGAGTCGGGGGGGAAGAGAGGGAGCTACGAGCAGTACTTC	CASSLESGGKRGSYEQYF
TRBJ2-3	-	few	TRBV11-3	TGTGCCAGCAGCTTAGGGCGGGGCCCAGATACGCAGTATTTT	CASSLGRGPDTQYF
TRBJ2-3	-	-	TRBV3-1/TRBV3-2	TGTGCCAGCAGCCACCTGGACCAGGGCAAGGCAGATACGCAGTATTTT	CASSHLDQGKADTQYF
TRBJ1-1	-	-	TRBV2	TGTGCCAGCAGGACCAGAGGAGGTATAACTGAAGCTTTCTTT	CASRTRGGITEAFF
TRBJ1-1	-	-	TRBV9	TGTGCCAGCAGCCCTAGCGGCAGGGGGAACACTGAAGCTTTCTTT	CASSPSGRGNTEAFF
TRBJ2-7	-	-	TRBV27	TGTGCCAGCAGTTTAGGGCGGCGGGCCTACGAGCAGTACTTC	CASSLGRRAYEQYF
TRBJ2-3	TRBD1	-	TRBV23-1	TGCGCCAGCAGTCACCTGGACAGGGCCGCAGATACGCAGTATTTT	CASSHLDRAADTQYF
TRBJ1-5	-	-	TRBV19	TGTGCCAGTAGTATTTTAAATCAGCCCCAGCATTTT	CASSILNQPQHF
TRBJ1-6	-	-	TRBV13	TGTGCCAGCAGCTTAGACAGGTCCAATTCACCCCTCCACTTT	CASSLDRSNSPLHF
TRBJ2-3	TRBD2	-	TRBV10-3	TGTGCCATCGGGTTAGCGGGGAGCACAGATACGCAGTATTTT	CAIGLAGSTDTQYF
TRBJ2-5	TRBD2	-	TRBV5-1	TGCGCCAGCAGCTTGGGGGGGACTAGCGGCCAAGAGACCCAGTACTTC	CASSLGGTSGQETQYF
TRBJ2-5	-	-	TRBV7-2	TGTGCCAGCAGCTTCATGGGAGTCCAAGAGACCCAGTACTTC	CASSFMGVQETQYF
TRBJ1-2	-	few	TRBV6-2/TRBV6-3	TGTGCCAGCAGTTACTCCAACAGGGTGGGCTATGGCTACACCTTC	CASSYSNRVGYGYTF
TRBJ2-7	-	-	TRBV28	TGTGCCAGCAGTTCCGGGAGCTCCTACGAGCAGTACTTC	CASSSGSSYEQYF
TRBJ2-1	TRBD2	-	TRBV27	TGTGCCAGCAGTCCAGGGACTAGCGGGAAGAATGAGCAGTTCTTC	CASSPGTSGKNEQFF
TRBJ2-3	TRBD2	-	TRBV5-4	TGTGCCAGCAGCCCCCAAGCGGGGGAAGATACGCAGTATTTT	CASSPQAGEDTQYF
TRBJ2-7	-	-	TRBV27	TGTGCCAGCGCCCTTTCGTCTCCAGGTCACGAGCAGTACTTC	CASALSSPGHEQYF
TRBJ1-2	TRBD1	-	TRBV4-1	TGCGCCAGCAGCCATCTACTTACAGGGGCCAACTATGGCTACACCTTC	CASSHLLTGANYGYTF
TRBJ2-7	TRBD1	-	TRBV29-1	TGCAGCGTTGGGGACAGCCAGGGATACGAGCAGTACTTC	CSVGDSQGYEQYF
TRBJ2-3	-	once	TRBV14	TGTGCCAGCAGCCAAGATGGCAGGGTTACGGTGGCGCAGTATTTT	CASSQDGRVTVAQYF
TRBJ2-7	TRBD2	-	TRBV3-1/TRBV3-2	TGTGCCAGCAGCCAAACCGGACTAGCGGGGGCCTTCTACGAGCAGTACTTC	CASSQTGLAGAFYEQYF
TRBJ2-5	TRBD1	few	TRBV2	TGTGCCAGCAGCCTACAGGGGGCTTCGGAGACCCAGTACTTC	CASSLQGASETQYF
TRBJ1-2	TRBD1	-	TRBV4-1	TGCGCCAGCAGGGATACCACAGGGGGCGCGAACTATGGCTACACCTTC	CASRDTTGGANYGYTF
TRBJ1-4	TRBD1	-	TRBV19	TGTGCCAGTAGTGGGACAGGGGGCGTTGAAAAACTGTTTTTT	CASSGTGGVEKLFF
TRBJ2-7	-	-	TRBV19	TGTGCCAGTAGTATCGATTCAGGGGGGACCCCCTACGAGCAGTACTTC	CASSIDSGGTPYEQYF
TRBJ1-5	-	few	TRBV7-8	TGTGCCAGCAGCCTACAGATTTATAGCAATCAGCCCCAGCATTTT	CASSLQIYSNQPQHF
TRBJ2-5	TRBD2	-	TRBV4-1	TGCGCCAGCAATGCAGTAGCGGGGGGAGAGACCCAGTACTTC	CASNAVAGGETQYF
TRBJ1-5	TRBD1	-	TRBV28	TGTGCCAGCAGTTTATGGGACAGGGTAAGCAATCAGCCCCAGCATTTT	CASSLWDRVSNQPQHF
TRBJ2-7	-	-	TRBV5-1	TGCGCCAGCACCTGGGCTAGCAGCCTCCTTGGCGAGCAGTACTTC	CASTWASSLLGEQYF
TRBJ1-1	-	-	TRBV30	TGTGCCTGGAGTACAGGGACGGTGAACACTGAAGCTTTCTTT	CAWSTGTVNTEAFF
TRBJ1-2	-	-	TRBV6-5	TGTGCCAGCAGTAACGGGAGGGGCGCGGATTCTGGCTACACCTTC	CASSNGRGADSGYTF
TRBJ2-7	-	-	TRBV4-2	TGTGCCAGCAGCCAAGGACAGGCAATGGGCTACGAGCAGTACTTC	CASSQGQAMGYEQYF
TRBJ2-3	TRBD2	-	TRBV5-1	TGCGCCAGCAGCTTGGTCCCGGGACTAGCGGGGAGCACAGATACGCAGTATTTT	CASSLVPGLAGSTDTQYF
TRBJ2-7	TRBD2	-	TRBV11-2	TGTGCCAGCAGCACCGTGACTAGCGGGGCCGTGGAGCAGTACTTC	CASSTVTSGAVEQYF
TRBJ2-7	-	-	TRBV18	TGTGCCAGCTCACCACGGGCCGCCGAGCAGTACTTC	CASSPRAAEQYF
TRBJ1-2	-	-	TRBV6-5	TGTGCCAGCAGAGGAAACAGTTTGATCGGCTACACCTTC	CASRGNSLIGYTF
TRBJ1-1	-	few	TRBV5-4	TGTGCCAGCAGCTTGGGCGGGTTGGAACCTGAAGCTTTCTTT	CASSLGGLEPEAFF
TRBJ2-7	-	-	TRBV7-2	TGTGCCAGCAGCTTAGTCATCGCAGGGGGGTTTTACGAGCAGTACTTC	CASSLVIAGGFYEQYF
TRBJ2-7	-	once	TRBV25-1	TGTGCCAGCAGACTGACAGGCGACTGGGACGAGCAGTACTTC	CASRLTGDWDEQYF
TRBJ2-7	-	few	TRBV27	TGTGCCAGCAGTCCAACAGGGAGAACCTACGAGCAGTACTTC	CASSPTGRTYEQYF
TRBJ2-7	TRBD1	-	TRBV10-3	TGTGCCATCCGGGACAGCTCCTACGAGCAGTACTTC	CAIRDSSYEQYF
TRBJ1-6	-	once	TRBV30	TGTGCCTGGAGTTCCCGAACAGGGTCACCCCTCCACTTT	CAWSSRTGSPLHF
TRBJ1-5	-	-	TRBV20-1	TGCAGTGCTAGTGCCGGACTGATCAATCAGCCCCAGCATTTT	CSASAGLINQPQHF
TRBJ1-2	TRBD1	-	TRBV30	TGTGCCTTCCCACCGGACAGGGGGAATTATGGCTACACCTTC	CAFPPDRGNYGYTF